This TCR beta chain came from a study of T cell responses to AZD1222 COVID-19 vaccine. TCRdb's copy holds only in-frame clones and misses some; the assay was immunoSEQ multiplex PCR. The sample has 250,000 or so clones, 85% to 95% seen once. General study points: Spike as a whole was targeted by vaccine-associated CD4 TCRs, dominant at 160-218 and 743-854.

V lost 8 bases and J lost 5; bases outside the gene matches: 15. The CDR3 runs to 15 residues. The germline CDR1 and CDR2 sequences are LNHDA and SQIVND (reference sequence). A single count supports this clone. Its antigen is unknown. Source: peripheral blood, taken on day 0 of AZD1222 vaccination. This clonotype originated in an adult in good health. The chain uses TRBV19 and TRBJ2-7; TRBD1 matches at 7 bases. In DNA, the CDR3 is TGTGCCAGTTTTTTTACAGCTTACAGGGGTCACGAGCAGTACTTC. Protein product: CASFFTAYRGHEQYF.